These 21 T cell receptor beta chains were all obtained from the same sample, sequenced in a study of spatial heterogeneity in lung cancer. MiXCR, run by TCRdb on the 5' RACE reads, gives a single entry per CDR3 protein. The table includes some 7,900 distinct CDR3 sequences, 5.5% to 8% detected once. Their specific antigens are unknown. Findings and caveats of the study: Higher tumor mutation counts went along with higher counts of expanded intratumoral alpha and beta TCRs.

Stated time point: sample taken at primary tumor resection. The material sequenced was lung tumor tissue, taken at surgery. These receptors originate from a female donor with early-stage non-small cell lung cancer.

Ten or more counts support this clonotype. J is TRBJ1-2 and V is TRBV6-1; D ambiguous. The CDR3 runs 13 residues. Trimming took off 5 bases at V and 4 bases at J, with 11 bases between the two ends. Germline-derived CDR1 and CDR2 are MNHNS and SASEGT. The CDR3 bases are TGTGCCAGCAGTCCGGGTCCTAGCTATGGCTACACCTTC. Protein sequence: CASSPGPSYGYTF.

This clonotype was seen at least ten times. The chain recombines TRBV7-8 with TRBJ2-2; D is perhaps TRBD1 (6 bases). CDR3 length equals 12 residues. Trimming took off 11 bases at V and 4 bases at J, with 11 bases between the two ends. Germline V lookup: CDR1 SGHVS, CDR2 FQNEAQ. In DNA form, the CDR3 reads TGTGCCTTTAGAGGGGGCACCGGGGAGCTGTTTTTT. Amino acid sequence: CAFRGGTGELFF.

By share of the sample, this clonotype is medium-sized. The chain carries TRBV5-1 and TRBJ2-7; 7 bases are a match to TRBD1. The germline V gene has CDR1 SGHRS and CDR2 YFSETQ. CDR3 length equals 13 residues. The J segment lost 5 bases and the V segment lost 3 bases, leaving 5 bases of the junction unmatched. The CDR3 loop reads CASSSTGLDEQYF. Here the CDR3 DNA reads TGCGCCAGCAGCTCGACAGGGTTAGACGAGCAGTACTTC.

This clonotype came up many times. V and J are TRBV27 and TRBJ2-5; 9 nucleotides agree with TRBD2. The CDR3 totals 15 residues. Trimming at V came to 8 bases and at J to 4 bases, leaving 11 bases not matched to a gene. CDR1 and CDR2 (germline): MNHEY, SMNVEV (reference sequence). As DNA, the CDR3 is TGTGCCAGCGGAAGCGGGAGGTGGTTCAGAGAGACCCAGTACTTC. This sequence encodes CASGSGRWFRETQYF.

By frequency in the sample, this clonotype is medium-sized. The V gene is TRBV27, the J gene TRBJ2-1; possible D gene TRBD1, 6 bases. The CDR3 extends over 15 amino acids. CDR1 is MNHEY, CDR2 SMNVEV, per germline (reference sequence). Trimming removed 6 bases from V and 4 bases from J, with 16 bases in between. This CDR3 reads CASSQGWGLYNEQFF. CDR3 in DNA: TGTGCCAGCAGCCAAGGTTGGGGGCTTTACAATGAGCAGTTCTTC.

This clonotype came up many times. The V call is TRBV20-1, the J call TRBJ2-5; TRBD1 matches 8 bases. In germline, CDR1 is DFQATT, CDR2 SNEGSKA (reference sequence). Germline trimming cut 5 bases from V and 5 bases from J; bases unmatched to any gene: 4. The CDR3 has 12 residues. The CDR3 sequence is CSAPTGVETQYF. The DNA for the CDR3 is TGCAGTGCTCCGACAGGGGTGGAGACCCAGTACTTC.

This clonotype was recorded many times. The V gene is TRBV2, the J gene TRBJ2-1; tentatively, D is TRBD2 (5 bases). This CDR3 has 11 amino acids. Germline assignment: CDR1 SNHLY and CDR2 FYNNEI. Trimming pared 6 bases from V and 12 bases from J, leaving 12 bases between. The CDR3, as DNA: TGTGCCAGCAGCGGACTCGCGGGGCAGTTCTTC. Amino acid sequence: CASSGLAGQFF.

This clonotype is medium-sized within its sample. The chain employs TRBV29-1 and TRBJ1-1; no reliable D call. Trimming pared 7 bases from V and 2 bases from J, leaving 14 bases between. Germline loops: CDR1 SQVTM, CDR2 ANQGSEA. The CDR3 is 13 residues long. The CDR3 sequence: CSARPRPNTEAFF. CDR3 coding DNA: TGCAGCGCGAGGCCCAGGCCCAACACTGAAGCTTTCTTT.

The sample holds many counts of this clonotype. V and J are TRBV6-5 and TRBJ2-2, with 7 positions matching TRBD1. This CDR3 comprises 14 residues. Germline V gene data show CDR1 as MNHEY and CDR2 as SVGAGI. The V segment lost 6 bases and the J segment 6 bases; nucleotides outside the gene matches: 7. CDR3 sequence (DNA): TGTGCCAGCAGACAGGGGCGATACGCCGGGGAGCTGTTTTTT. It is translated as CASRQGRYAGELFF.

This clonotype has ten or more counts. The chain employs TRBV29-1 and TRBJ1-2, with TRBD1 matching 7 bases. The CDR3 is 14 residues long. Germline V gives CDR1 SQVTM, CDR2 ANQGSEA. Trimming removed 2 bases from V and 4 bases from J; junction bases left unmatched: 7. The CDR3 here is CSVELTGRAYGYTF. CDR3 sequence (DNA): TGCAGCGTTGAACTGACAGGGCGGGCCTATGGCTACACCTTC.

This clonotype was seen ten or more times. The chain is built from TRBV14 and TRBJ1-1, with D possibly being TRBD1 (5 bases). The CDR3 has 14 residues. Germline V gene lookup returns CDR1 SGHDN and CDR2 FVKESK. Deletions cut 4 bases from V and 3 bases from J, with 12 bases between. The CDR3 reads CASSPGQAHTEAFF. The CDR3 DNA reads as TGTGCCAGCAGCCCAGGGCAGGCCCACACTGAAGCTTTCTTT.

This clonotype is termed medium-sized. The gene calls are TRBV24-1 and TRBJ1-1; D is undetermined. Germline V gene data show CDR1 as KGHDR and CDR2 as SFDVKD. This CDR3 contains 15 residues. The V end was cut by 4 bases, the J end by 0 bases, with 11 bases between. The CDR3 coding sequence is TGTGCCACCAGTGAGGGTGGAGGCTTGAACACTGAAGCTTTCTTT. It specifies CATSEGGGLNTEAFF.

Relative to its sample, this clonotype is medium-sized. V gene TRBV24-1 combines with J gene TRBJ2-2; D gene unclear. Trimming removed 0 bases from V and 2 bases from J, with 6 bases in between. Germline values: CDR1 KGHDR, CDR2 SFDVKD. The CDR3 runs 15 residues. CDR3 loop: CATSDLRGNTGELFF. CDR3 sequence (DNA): TGTGCCACCAGTGATTTGCGAGGAAACACCGGGGAGCTGTTTTTT.

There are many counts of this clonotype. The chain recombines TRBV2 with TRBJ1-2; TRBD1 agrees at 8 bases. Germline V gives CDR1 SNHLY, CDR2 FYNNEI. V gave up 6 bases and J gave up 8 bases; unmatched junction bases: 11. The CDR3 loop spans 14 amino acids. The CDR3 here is CASSRQGSNGGYTF. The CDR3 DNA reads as TGTGCCAGCAGCAGACAGGGGTCGAATGGAGGCTACACCTTC. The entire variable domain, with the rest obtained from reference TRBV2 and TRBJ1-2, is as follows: EPEVTQTPSHQVTQMGQEVILRCVPISNHLYFYWYRQILGQKVEFLVSFYNNEISEKSEIFDDQFSVERPDGSNFTLKIRSTKLEDSAMYFCASSRQGSNGGYTFGSGTRLTVV.

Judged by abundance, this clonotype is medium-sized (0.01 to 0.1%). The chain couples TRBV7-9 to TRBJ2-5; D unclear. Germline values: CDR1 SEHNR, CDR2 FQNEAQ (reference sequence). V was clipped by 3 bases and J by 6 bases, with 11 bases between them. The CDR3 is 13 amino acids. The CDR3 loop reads CASSFDIPQTQYF. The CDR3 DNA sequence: TGTGCCAGCAGCTTCGATATCCCCCAGACCCAGTACTTC.

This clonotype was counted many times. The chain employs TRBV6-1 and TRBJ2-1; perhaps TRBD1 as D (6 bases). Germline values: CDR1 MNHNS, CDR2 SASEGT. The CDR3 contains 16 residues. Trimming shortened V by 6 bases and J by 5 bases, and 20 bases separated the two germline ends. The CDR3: CASRQIYRTVDNEQFF. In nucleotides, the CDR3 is TGTGCCAGCAGACAGATATATCGGACAGTCGACAATGAGCAGTTCTTC.

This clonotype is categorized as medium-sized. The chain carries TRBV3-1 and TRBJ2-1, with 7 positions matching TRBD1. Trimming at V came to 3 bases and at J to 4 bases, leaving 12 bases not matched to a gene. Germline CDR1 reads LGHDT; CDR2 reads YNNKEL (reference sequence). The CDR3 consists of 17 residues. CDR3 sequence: CASSQEPIRGQYNEQFF. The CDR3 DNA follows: TGTGCCAGCAGCCAGGAACCTATTAGGGGGCAATACAATGAGCAGTTCTTC.

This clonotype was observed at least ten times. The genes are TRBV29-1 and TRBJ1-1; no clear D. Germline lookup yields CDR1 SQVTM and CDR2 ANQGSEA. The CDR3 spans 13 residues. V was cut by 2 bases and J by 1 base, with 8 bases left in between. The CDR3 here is CSVEKDGNTEAFF. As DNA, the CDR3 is TGCAGCGTTGAAAAAGACGGGAACACTGAAGCTTTCTTT.

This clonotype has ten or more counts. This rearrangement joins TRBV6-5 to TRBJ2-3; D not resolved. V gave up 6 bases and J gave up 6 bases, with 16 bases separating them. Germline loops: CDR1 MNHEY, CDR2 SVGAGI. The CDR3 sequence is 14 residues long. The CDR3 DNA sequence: TGTGCCAGCAGCCGGACGGATCATGAGGATACGCAGTATTTT. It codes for CASSRTDHEDTQYF.

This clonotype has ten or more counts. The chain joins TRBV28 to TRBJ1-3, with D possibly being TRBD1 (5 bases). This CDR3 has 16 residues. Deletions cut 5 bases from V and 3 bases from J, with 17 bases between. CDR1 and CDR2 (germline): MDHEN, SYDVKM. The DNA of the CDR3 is TGTGCCAGCAGTCCCCTTTCGGGGGTTCGTGGAAACACCATATATTTT. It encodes CASSPLSGVRGNTIYF.

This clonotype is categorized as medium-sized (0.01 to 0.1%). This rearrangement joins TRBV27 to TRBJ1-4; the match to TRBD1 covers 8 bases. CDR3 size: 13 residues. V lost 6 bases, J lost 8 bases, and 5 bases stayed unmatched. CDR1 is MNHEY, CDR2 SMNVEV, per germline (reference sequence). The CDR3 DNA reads TGTGCCAGCAGCGACAGGGGACGGGAAAAACTGTTTTTT. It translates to CASSDRGREKLFF.